This T cell receptor (beta chain) was documented in a study of shared clonotypes between healthy human individuals. Study results and limitations: Rarefaction exposed incomplete sorted-subset sequencing despite large depth.

Assay used: immunoSEQ multiplex PCR; TCRdb lists only in-frame clones, some missing. The table records approximately 1.9 million clones, just over 90% of them present only once. Regarding this clone: Its specificity is not known.

The naive CD8 population came from CD45RO-negative cells selected for CCR7, without terminally differentiated effector memory CD45RA+ cells. V was clipped by 3 bases and J by 1 base, with 13 bases between them. The CDR3 loop spans 15 amino acids. Germline CDR1 is PRHDT and CDR2 is FYEKMQ (reference sequence). The rearrangement joins TRBV13 to TRBJ2-7; D possibly corresponds to TRBD2 (5 bases). The receptor comes from a man aged 18 to 30 in good health. Some clones in this sample may be carry-over from other donors' samples. Material: naive CD8+ T cells from PBMCs. CDR3 protein: CASSFAVEGSYEQYF. The CDR3 nucleotides are TGTGCCAGCAGCTTTGCCGTTGAGGGTTCCTACGAGCAGTACTTC.